The 25 T cell receptor beta chains below come from one sample, sequenced in a study of T cell repertoires in cytomegalovirus infection. In TCRdb, the reads were re-called with MiXCR into one record per CDR3 protein. The profile shows hundreds of thousands of distinct CDR3 sequences, approximately 24% of them singletons. Sequencing used CD8+ T cells from PBMCs. The receptors shown here come from a human donor in good health (CMV status not recorded). Some clones in this sample may be carry-over from other donors' samples.

The chain employs TRBV6-6 and TRBJ2-7, with a weak D call TRBD1 (9 bases). Trimming shortened V by 6 bases and J by 7 bases, and 37 bases separated the two germline ends. Germline CDR1 reads MNHNY; CDR2 reads SVGAGI (reference sequence). The CDR3 has 20 residues. DNA for the CDR3: TGTGCCAGCAGCCGTAGCGGGACAGGGTTCTTCGGGCGGAGTACGGGGGAGCAGTACGTC. This gives the protein CASSRSGTGFFGRSTGEQYV.

Many counts were recorded for this clonotype. This chain joins TRBV7-2 and TRBJ2-5; maybe TRBD1 (6 bases). V lost 5 bases and J lost 2, with 12 bases in between. This CDR3 is built from 14 residues. CDR1 and CDR2 (germline): SGHTA, FQGNSA. The DNA for the CDR3 is TGTGCCAGCAGCCATGGGACACCTCAAGAGACCCAGTACTTC. Its translation is CASSHGTPQETQYF.

The table lists this clonotype with many counts. The rearrangement links TRBV7-2 to TRBJ1-2, with D tentatively TRBD1 (5 bases). V was pared by 3 bases and J by 3 bases, with 11 bases between. This CDR3 region has 14 residues. CDR1 SGHTA and CDR2 FQGNSA come from the germline V gene. CDR3 amino acids: CASSFSGRDYGYTF. The DNA of the CDR3 is TGTGCCAGCAGCTTCTCAGGGCGGGACTATGGCTACACCTTC.

This rearrangement joins TRBV4-1 to TRBJ2-2, with 9 bases lining up with TRBD1. The CDR3 contains 17 residues. V lost 3 bases and J lost 2; bases outside the gene matches: 7. Germline values: CDR1 MGHRA, CDR2 YSYEKL. This CDR3 is CASSHGQGMGNTGELFF. CDR3 DNA: TGCGCCAGCAGCCACGGACAGGGGATGGGAAACACCGGGGAGCTGTTTTTT.

This clonotype was found a few times. This chain uses TRBV6-5 with TRBJ2-4, with D maybe TRBD2 (6 bases). Germline V gene sequence: CDR1 MNHEY, CDR2 SVGAGI. V gave up 8 bases and J gave up 4 bases, with 24 bases separating them. The CDR3 length is 17 residues. The CDR3 reads CASSWGDSDAAKNIQYF. As DNA, the CDR3 is TGTGCCAGCTCGTGGGGGGATTCAGACGCCGCGAAAAACATTCAGTACTTC.

The chain recombines TRBV19 with TRBJ2-7; weak D call: TRBD1 (5 bases). Germline V lookup: CDR1 LNHDA, CDR2 SQIVND (reference sequence). The length of the CDR3 is 13 residues. Trimming pared 5 bases from V and 5 bases from J, leaving 13 bases between. CDR3: CASSGQGNDEQYF. CDR3 in DNA: TGTGCCAGTAGTGGGCAGGGAAATGACGAGCAGTACTTC.

The V call is TRBV19, the J call TRBJ1-2; D is perhaps TRBD1 (6 bases). Germline values: CDR1 LNHDA, CDR2 SQIVND (reference sequence). This CDR3 region has 14 residues. V shed 5 bases and J shed 4 bases, with 14 bases lying between them. The CDR3 sequence is CASSPAQGPYGYTF. The CDR3 DNA sequence: TGTGCCAGTAGTCCCGCACAGGGTCCCTATGGCTACACCTTC.

This chain links TRBV7-9 with TRBJ1-1; weak D call: TRBD1 (6 bases). There are 14 residues in the CDR3. CDR1 and CDR2 (germline): SEHNR, FQNEAQ (reference sequence). The V end lost 8 bases, the J end lost 0 bases, and 13 bases lay between the germline ends. The CDR3 loop reads CASHKGGLNTEAFF. CDR3 coding DNA: TGTGCCAGCCATAAGGGGGGATTGAACACTGAAGCTTTCTTT. The full variable domain, its missing parts supplied by reference TRBV7-9 and TRBJ1-1, is DTGVSQNPRHKITKRGQNVTFRCDPISEHNRLYWYRQTLGQGPEFLTYFQNEAQLEKSRLLSDRFSAERPKGSFSTLEIQRTEQGDSAMYLCASHKGGLNTEAFFGQGTRLTVV.

Only a few counts were recorded for this clonotype. The V gene is TRBV12-3 or TRBV12-4, the J gene TRBJ2-3; 12 positions agree with TRBD1. V trimming: 7 bases; J trimming: 4 bases; junction bases outside the gene matches: 21. The CDR3 is 20 amino acids. The CDR3 coding sequence is TGTGCCAGCATCGAAGGTTGGGACAGGGGGCCCGAAAAGAAACCAGATACGCAGTATTTT. Translation: CASIEGWDRGPEKKPDTQYF.

This clonotype was seen more than once but under ten times. The CDR3 sequence: CASRQGTYGYTF. DNA of the CDR3: TGTGCCAGCAGACAGGGGACCTATGGCTACACCTTC. The rearrangement joins TRBV6-6 to TRBJ1-2; 7 bases match TRBD1. The V gene end was trimmed by 6 bases and the J gene end by 4 bases; junction bases not matched to a gene: 2. This CDR3 contains 12 residues. Germline values: CDR1 MNHNY, CDR2 SVGAGI (reference sequence).

This sequence joins TRBV28 and TRBJ1-1; TRBD1 might be the D (5 bases). From germline, CDR1 is MDHEN and CDR2 SYDVKM. V was clipped by 7 bases and J by 0 bases, with 9 bases between them. The CDR3 has 13 amino acids. CDR3 loop: CASTLTVNTEAFF. The CDR3 coding sequence is TGTGCCAGCACGTTGACAGTGAACACTGAAGCTTTCTTT. Full variable domain (outside the CDR3, taken from reference TRBV28 and TRBJ1-1): DVKVTQSSRYLVKRTGEKVFLECVQDMDHENMFWYRQDPGLGLRLIYFSYDVKMKEKGDIPEGYSVSREKKERFSLILESASTNQTSMYLCASTLTVNTEAFFGQGTRLTVV.

Comments on this clonotype: A read error is possible here, since a much larger clone lies one base away. The V and J genes are TRBV7-3 and TRBJ2-1; 9 nucleotides line up with TRBD2. Germline CDR1 SGHTA, CDR2 FQGTGA. Germline trimming cut 1 base from V and 7 bases from J; bases unmatched to any gene: 5. The CDR3 extends over 15 amino acids. In DNA form, the CDR3 reads TGTGCCAGCAGCTTAAGCGGGGGGGCTCAGAATGAGCAGTTCTTC. This codes for CASSLSGGAQNEQFF.

This clonotype was seen only a few times. The chain links TRBV20-1 to TRBJ2-3; D remains unclear. CDR3 length: 15 amino acids. CDR1 and CDR2 from the germline V gene are DFQATT and SNEGSKA (reference sequence). V dropped 0 bases and J dropped 3 bases, with 13 bases sitting between them. CDR3 residues: CSARDLEARTDTQYF. CDR3 nucleotide sequence: TGCAGTGCTAGAGATCTGGAAGCCCGGACAGATACGCAGTATTTT.

This sequence joins TRBV28 and TRBJ2-7, with D hard to call. The ends were cut back, 3 bases at V and 4 bases at J, with 4 bases in the middle. The CDR3 covers 11 residues. From germline, CDR1 is MDHEN and CDR2 SYDVKM. The CDR3: CASSFEYEQYF. In DNA form, the CDR3 reads TGTGCCAGCAGTTTTGAGTACGAGCAGTACTTC.

This clonotype was counted many times. The chain uses TRBV6-5 and TRBJ1-1, with unresolved D. V lost 0 bases and J 4 bases, leaving 6 bases between the germline ends. This CDR3 has 13 amino acids. Germline V lookup: CDR1 MNHEY, CDR2 SVGAGI. Written as DNA, the CDR3 is TGTGCCAGCAGTTACTCGTTTGGCACTGAAGCTTTCTTT. Its translation: CASSYSFGTEAFF.

This rearrangement joins TRBV20-1 to TRBJ2-3; 9 bases are shared with TRBD2. The CDR3 contains 13 residues. V lost 6 bases, J lost 5 bases, and 6 bases stayed unmatched. The germline CDR1 and CDR2 sequences are DFQATT and SNEGSKA (reference sequence). CDR3 nucleotides: TGCAGTGCGGGGCGGGGGGGCCAAGATACGCAGTATTTT. As protein: CSAGRGGQDTQYF.

In this sample, this clonotype turned up a few times. The J gene is TRBJ2-5, the V gene TRBV28; TRBD2 aligns across 9 bases. Germline V gives CDR1 MDHEN, CDR2 SYDVKM. The junction had 11 bases not matched to a gene; V was cut back by 6 bases and J by 3 bases. The CDR3 consists of 16 residues. The CDR3 coding sequence is TGTGCCAGCAGGGGGGTATGGGGACTAGCAGAAGAGACCCAGTACTTC. This translates into CASRGVWGLAEETQYF.

The chain uses TRBV4-1 and TRBJ1-4, with 7 bases fitting TRBD1. The CDR3 runs to 18 residues. V lost 1 base, J lost 0 bases, and 8 bases stayed unmatched. The germline V gene has CDR1 MGHRA and CDR2 YSYEKL. This CDR3 reads CASSQGGTADTTNEKLFF. The CDR3 DNA is TGCGCCAGCAGCCAAGGGGGGACAGCCGACACAACTAATGAAAAACTGTTTTTT.

V and J are TRBV2 and TRBJ2-7, with D perhaps TRBD1 or TRBD2 (6 bases each). V was shortened by 8 bases and J by 3 bases, with 20 bases between the two germline ends. This CDR3 is built from 15 residues. Looked up from germline, CDR1 is SNHLY and CDR2 is FYNNEI. CDR3 sequence (DNA): TGTGCCAGCCCTAGAGAGGCAGGGGACTTCTACGAGCAGTACGTC. As protein: CASPREAGDFYEQYV.

The V call is TRBV19, the J call TRBJ1-5; 8 bases match TRBD1. The CDR3 length is 18 residues. V was pared by 4 bases and J by 0 bases, with 11 bases of the junction left unmatched. Germline assignment: CDR1 LNHDA and CDR2 SQIVND (reference sequence). The CDR3, as DNA: TGTGCCAGTAGTACCCCCGGGACACAGGGGGTTAGCAATCAGCCCCAGCATTTT. Translation: CASSTPGTQGVSNQPQHF.

A few counts support this clonotype. The J gene is TRBJ2-1, the V gene TRBV12-3 or TRBV12-4; D ambiguous. The CDR3 totals 13 residues. Deletions cut 1 base from V and 12 bases from J, with 13 bases between. CDR3 protein: CASSLGVLQAQFF. DNA of the CDR3: TGTGCCAGCAGTTTAGGAGTACTGCAGGCGCAGTTCTTC.

The chain links TRBV6-5 to TRBJ2-2; TRBD1 matches 7 bases. Trimming took 9 bases from V and 2 from J; bases not matched to a gene: 9. The CDR3 totals 15 residues. The V gene's germline CDR1 is MNHEY and CDR2 SVGAGI. CDR3 protein: CASGPGQINTGELFF. The DNA for the CDR3 is TGTGCCAGTGGACCGGGACAGATAAACACCGGGGAGCTGTTTTTT.

This clonotype was observed a handful of times. The gene calls are TRBV19 and TRBJ2-1; 12 bases are a match to TRBD1. The CDR3 has 15 residues. Germline V gene sequence: CDR1 LNHDA, CDR2 SQIVND (reference sequence). V was clipped by 7 bases and J by 5 bases; unmatched bases: 6. The CDR3 protein is CASIGDRGHDNEQFF. The CDR3 nucleotides are TGTGCCAGTATTGGGGACAGGGGGCATGACAATGAGCAGTTCTTC.

CDR3 amino acids: CASSDPTENYGYTF. CDR3 nucleotide sequence: TGTGCCAGCAGTGACCCTACAGAAAACTATGGCTACACCTTC. V is TRBV25-1 and J is TRBJ1-2; no clear D. This CDR3 region has 14 residues. Trimming took off 3 bases at V and 2 bases at J, with 10 bases between the two ends. CDR1 and CDR2 (germline): MGHDK, SYGVNS.

This clonotype turned up a few times. The chain combines TRBV29-1 with TRBJ2-7; 9 nucleotides line up with TRBD1. Germline lookup yields CDR1 SQVTM and CDR2 ANQGSEA. V lost 5 bases, J lost 3 bases, and 5 bases stayed unmatched. The CDR3 totals 13 residues. The CDR3 nucleotides are TGCAGCGTTCCAGGGACAGGGATCTACGAGCAGTACTTC. It translates to CSVPGTGIYEQYF.